This T cell receptor (beta chain) was documented in a study of T cells after yellow fever vaccination. Overall study results and limits: The study re-detected most primary-vaccination clones after the booster (roughly 95% CD4, 80% to 90% CD8).

TCRdb redid the calling of the 5' RACE reads with MiXCR, one entry per CDR3 protein. The repertoire includes around 250,000 distinct CDR3 sequences, about 5.2% of them detected once, and roughly 3.3% sits in the top ten. Worth noting for this clonotype: Its antigen is unidentified.

In germline, CDR1 is SGHTA, CDR2 FQGNSA. The CDR3 totals 13 residues. V shed 2 bases and J shed 6 bases, with 10 bases lying between them. The rearrangement joins TRBV7-2 to TRBJ1-1; D remains ambiguous. The sequence derives from a man in his late teens or twenties who received the YFV17D yellow fever vaccine. The material sequenced was CD4+ T cells sorted from PBMCs, taken on the day of the yellow fever booster vaccination. For the CDR3, the DNA is TGTGCCAGCAGCTTAAACCCGGGGTCTGAAGCTTTCTTT. As protein: CASSLNPGSEAFF.